Below are 22 T cell receptor beta chains sequenced from a single sample in a study of T cells in tumors after PD-1 blockade. The assay was immunoSEQ multiplex PCR, and TCRdb's table has in-frame clones only and misses some. The repertoire has around 45,000 clones, under 85% of them found once; the top ten carry about 9.3%. Specimen: PBMCs, collected before anti-PD-1 therapy. The receptors were sampled from a human donor with advanced basal cell or squamous cell carcinoma (not recorded which).

The gene calls are TRBV19 and TRBJ1-5, with D possibly TRBD1 on 5 matching bases. Trimming shortened V by 7 bases and J by 11 bases, and 18 bases separated the two germline ends. Per the germline V gene, CDR1 is LNHDA and CDR2 is SQIVND (reference sequence). This CDR3 is 13 amino acids long. The CDR3 DNA reads TGTGCCAGTACGTGGGACCCACTAGGGACCCAGCATTTT. This codes for CASTWDPLGTQHF.

The J gene is TRBJ1-5, the V gene TRBV19; D perhaps matches TRBD1 (5 bases). Trimming removed 3 bases from V and 1 base from J, with 7 bases in between. Germline V gene sequence: CDR1 LNHDA, CDR2 SQIVND (reference sequence). The CDR3 consists of 14 residues. CDR3 protein: CASSIQGSNQPQHF. In DNA form, the CDR3 reads TGTGCCAGTAGTATTCAGGGAAGCAATCAGCCCCAGCATTTT.

The rearrangement links TRBV5-1 to TRBJ2-2; TRBD1 aligns across 12 bases. Germline loops: CDR1 SGHRS, CDR2 YFSETQ. V dropped 7 bases and J dropped 4; count of bases not matched to a gene: 5. This CDR3 contains 15 residues. CDR3 loop: CASWPGQGATGELFF. The CDR3 bases are TGCGCCAGCTGGCCGGGACAGGGGGCCACCGGGGAGCTGTTTTTT.

The chain recombines TRBV9 with TRBJ2-1; possibly TRBD2 for D (5 bases). In germline, CDR1 is SGDLS, CDR2 YYNGEE. The CDR3 covers 16 residues. Trimming removed 3 bases at V and 0 bases at J, with 13 bases between. The CDR3 region has the DNA TGTGCCAGCAGCGCCAGTCTACGGGGCTCCTACAATGAGCAGTTCTTC. Translating gives CASSASLRGSYNEQFF.

The CDR3 spells CAIKGRDSTGEQFF. As DNA, the CDR3 is TGTGCCATCAAGGGGCGGGACAGCACGGGTGAGCAGTTCTTC. This chain links TRBV10-3 with TRBJ2-1; TRBD1 might be the D (7 bases). CDR3 length: 14 amino acids. V was pared by 7 bases and J by 9 bases, with 19 bases between. In germline, CDR1 is ENHRY, CDR2 SYGVKD.

The chain employs TRBV5-1 and TRBJ1-1; a possible D gene is TRBD1 (5 bases). The V and J ends lost 4 bases and 6 bases respectively, with 16 bases between them. Germline assignment: CDR1 SGHRS and CDR2 YFSETQ. CDR3 length: 14 residues. The DNA of the CDR3 is TGCGCCAGCAGCGTCTCCGGGACCGGCGCTGAAGCTTTCTTT. Encoded protein: CASSVSGTGAEAFF.

The chain recombines TRBV27 with TRBJ2-7; the D gene is possibly TRBD2 (5 bases). V shed 1 base and J shed 5 bases, with 9 bases lying between them. Looked up from germline, CDR1 is MNHEY and CDR2 is SMNVEV (reference sequence). There are 13 residues in the CDR3. CDR3 amino acids: CASSLYGKDEQYF. The CDR3 DNA follows: TGTGCCAGCAGTTTATACGGGAAGGACGAGCAGTACTTC.

The chain combines TRBV7-8 with TRBJ1-1; D gene unclear. The V gene lost 4 bases and the J gene lost 4 bases, with 19 bases spanning the gap. The CDR3 is 16 residues long. The germline gives CDR1 SGHVS, CDR2 FQNEAQ. DNA of the CDR3: TGTGCCAGCAGCTCAGAATACCGGGCTCCCACCACTGAAGCTTTCTTT. Translation: CASSSEYRAPTTEAFF.

The chain links TRBV19 to TRBJ1-2; the D gene is possibly TRBD1 (5 bases). The CDR3 runs to 14 residues. V lost 4 bases to trimming and J lost 3 bases, with 12 bases between them. CDR1 is LNHDA, CDR2 SQIVND, per germline (reference sequence). As DNA, the CDR3 is TGTGCCAGTAGTAGAGATATGGGGGACTATGGCTACACCTTC. It is translated as CASSRDMGDYGYTF.

The CDR3 sequence: CASSYRDLATDTQYF. The CDR3 DNA reads as TGTGCCAGCAGTTACCGGGACTTGGCCACAGATACGCAGTATTTT. This chain links TRBV7-2 with TRBJ2-3, with a tentative D call TRBD2 (6 bases). The CDR3 covers 15 residues. CDR1 is SGHTA, CDR2 FQGNSA, per germline. Trimming pared 6 bases from V and 2 bases from J, leaving 15 bases between. The whole variable domain, filled in from reference TRBV7-2 and TRBJ2-3, reads GAGVSQSPSNKVTEKGKDVELRCDPISGHTALYWYRQSLGQGLEFLIYFQGNSAPDKSGLPSDRFSAERTGGSVSTLTIQRTQQEDSAVYLCASSYRDLATDTQYFGPGTRLTVL.

J is TRBJ1-1 and V is TRBV6-6; no definite D call. The CDR3 length is 14 residues. V was cut by 5 bases and J by 0 bases, with 10 bases left in between. The germline gives CDR1 MNHNY, CDR2 SVGAGI (reference sequence). In DNA, the CDR3 is TGTGCCAGCAGTGCCGGACGGGTGAACACTGAAGCTTTCTTT. Translated, it gives CASSAGRVNTEAFF.

This clone was seen only a few times. The rearrangement joins TRBV19 to TRBJ1-1, with D perhaps matching TRBD1 (6 bases). Germline V CDR1 and CDR2: LNHDA, SQIVND (reference sequence). The CDR3 is made up of 14 amino acids. The ends were cut back, 6 bases at V and 1 base at J, with 12 bases in the middle. The CDR3 DNA is TGTGCCAGTAGGAAACCGGACAGGAACACTGAAGCTTTCTTT. This codes for CASRKPDRNTEAFF. Using reference TRBV19 and TRBJ1-1 for the parts outside the CDR3, the full variable domain is DGGITQSPKYLFRKEGQNVTLSCEQNLNHDAMYWYRQDPGQGLRLIYYSQIVNDFQKGDIAEGYSVSREKKESFPLTVTSAQKNPTAFYLCASRKPDRNTEAFFGQGTRLTVV.

The rearrangement joins TRBV3-1 (or the pseudogene TRBV3-2) to TRBJ2-3, with TRBD2 matching over 11 bases. The V segment lost 1 base and the J segment 5 bases; nucleotides outside the gene matches: 5. Per germline, CDR1 LGHDT and CDR2 YNNKEL (reference sequence). The CDR3 totals 16 residues. The CDR3 protein is CASSQVSGGAQDTQYF. CDR3 coding DNA: TGTGCCAGCAGCCAAGTTAGCGGGGGGGCCCAAGATACGCAGTATTTT.

This chain links TRBV7-9 with TRBJ1-5; D might be TRBD1 (5 bases). Trimming shortened V by 1 base and J by 1 base, and 8 bases separated the two germline ends. The length of the CDR3 is 15 residues. The germline V gene encodes CDR1 SEHNR and CDR2 FQNEAQ (reference sequence). CDR3 loop: CASSLVRGSNQPQHF. CDR3 coding DNA: TGTGCCAGCAGCTTAGTAAGGGGAAGCAATCAGCCCCAGCATTTT. The entire variable domain, with the rest obtained from reference TRBV7-9 and TRBJ1-5, is as follows: DTGVSQNPRHKITKRGQNVTFRCDPISEHNRLYWYRQTLGQGPEFLTYFQNEAQLEKSRLLSDRFSAERPKGSFSTLEIQRTEQGDSAMYLCASSLVRGSNQPQHFGDGTRLSIL.

This rearrangement joins TRBV9 to TRBJ2-4, with 9 positions matching TRBD1. CDR3 length: 15 amino acids. The germline V gene has CDR1 SGDLS and CDR2 YYNGEE. The V segment lost 0 bases and the J segment 7 bases; nucleotides outside the gene matches: 5. This chain's CDR3 is CASSVGGTGLNIQYF. The CDR3 DNA reads as TGTGCCAGCAGCGTAGGAGGGACAGGGTTGAACATTCAGTACTTC.

The rearrangement uses TRBV3-1 (or the pseudogene TRBV3-2) and TRBJ2-1; D is uncertain. CDR1 and CDR2 (germline): LGHDT, YNNKEL (reference sequence). The CDR3 is made up of 14 amino acids. The V and J ends lost 8 bases and 2 bases respectively, with 13 bases between them. The CDR3: CASGPGPPYNEQFF. The CDR3 DNA is TGTGCCAGCGGGCCCGGGCCACCCTACAATGAGCAGTTCTTC.

V usage is TRBV6-5 and J usage is TRBJ2-1, with 7 positions matching TRBD2. Germline values: CDR1 MNHEY, CDR2 SVGAGI. V shed 1 base, J shed 0 bases, and the junction held 3 bases outside the gene matches. The CDR3 runs to 16 residues. The CDR3 nucleotides are TGTGCCAGCAGTTACTGGGAGGGCCTCTCCTACAATGAGCAGTTCTTC. Translation gives CASSYWEGLSYNEQFF.

V gene TRBV14 combines with J gene TRBJ2-7; no firm D call. V lost 6 bases to trimming and J lost 5 bases, with 14 bases between them. The CDR3 runs 13 residues. Germline V gene data show CDR1 as SGHDN and CDR2 as FVKESK. The CDR3 reads CASSPQPIDEQYF. In nucleotides, the CDR3 is TGTGCCAGCAGTCCGCAACCTATTGACGAGCAGTACTTC.

V and J are TRBV29-1 and TRBJ1-1; D is undetermined. From germline, CDR1 is SQVTM and CDR2 ANQGSEA. The V end lost 8 bases, the J end lost 7 bases, and 11 bases lay between the germline ends. CDR3 size: 10 residues. The chain's CDR3 is CSFRTDEAFF. The CDR3 region has the DNA TGCAGCTTTAGGACGGATGAAGCTTTCTTT.

This chain joins TRBV19 and TRBJ2-3; 8 nucleotides align to TRBD1. From germline, CDR1 is LNHDA and CDR2 SQIVND (reference sequence). With 5 bases clipped from V and 6 bases from J, the junction kept 10 bases outside the gene matches. This CDR3 is built from 15 residues. This CDR3 is CASSEGTGRMDTQYF. CDR3 bases: TGTGCCAGTAGTGAAGGGACAGGCCGCATGGATACGCAGTATTTT.

In DNA, the CDR3 is TGCGCCAGCAGCTTGGGACAGGGTTTCTACGAGCAGTACTTC. Its translation is CASSLGQGFYEQYF. This chain joins TRBV5-1 and TRBJ2-7; 7 positions match TRBD1. Germline V gene sequence: CDR1 SGHRS, CDR2 YFSETQ. J lost 3 bases, V lost 0 bases, and 3 bases had no gene match. The CDR3 sequence is 14 residues long.

This clone was counted a few times. The J gene is TRBJ2-7, the V gene TRBV7-9, with 8 bases lining up with TRBD2. The CDR3 has 15 residues. Germline V gene data show CDR1 as SEHNR and CDR2 as FQNEAQ (reference sequence). The trim removed 5 bases at V and 1 base at J, leaving 7 bases unmatched. The CDR3 is CASSLRTSPSYEQYF. CDR3 sequence (DNA): TGTGCCAGCAGCCTAAGGACTAGCCCGTCCTACGAGCAGTACTTC.